The 20 T cell receptor beta chains listed next were all sequenced from one sample in a study of T-cell memory formation after mild COVID-19. TCRdb re-derived calls from the 5' RACE reads in MiXCR, one entry per CDR3 protein. This sample yields some 68,000 distinct CDR3 sequences, of which over 15% are seen a single time; roughly 33% belongs to the top ten. The sample taken for sequencing was PBMCs or a T cell subset sorted from them (not recorded which). These receptors all stem from an adult woman who had mild COVID-19 (a few samples of this study predate the infection). Cell type and time point are not known.

The sample holds a few counts of this clonotype. The V and J genes are TRBV7-6 and TRBJ1-6, with D tentatively TRBD1 (5 bases). Trimming took off 1 base at V and 8 bases at J, with 9 bases between the two ends. The CDR3 is made up of 14 amino acids. Germline V CDR1 and CDR2: SGHVS, FNYEAQ. The CDR3 is CASSLGGVYSPLHF. In DNA, the CDR3 is TGTGCCAGCAGCTTAGGGGGCGTCTATTCACCCCTCCACTTT.

Points on this clonotype: This sequence may be a read error, since a much larger clone differs from it by one base. The V call is TRBV4-1, the J call TRBJ2-3, with D uncertain. Between the trimmed V and J ends, which lost 4 bases and 6 bases, there was a span of 8 bases. The CDR3 runs 12 residues. Germline loops: CDR1 MGHRA, CDR2 YSYEKL. The CDR3 region has the DNA TGCGCCAGCAGCCCAGAAGGGGATACGCAGTATTTT. The encoded protein is CASSPEGDTQYF.

J is TRBJ1-4 and V is TRBV10-3; no definite D call. The V gene's germline CDR1 is ENHRY and CDR2 SYGVKD. With 5 bases removed from V and 7 bases from J, the gap between germline ends came to 5 bases. This CDR3 is built from 11 residues. The CDR3 reads CAISKGEKLFF. CDR3 DNA sequence: TGTGCCATCAGTAAAGGTGAAAAACTGTTTTTT.

This clonotype showed up just a few times. CDR3 in amino acids: CASSSSGGEALHF. CDR3 DNA: TGTGCCAGCAGCTCCTCGGGGGGGGAGGCCCTCCACTTT. V and J are TRBV7-8 and TRBJ1-6; maybe TRBD1 (5 bases). This CDR3 comprises 13 residues. The germline V gene has CDR1 SGHVS and CDR2 FQNEAQ. Trimming left V 4 bases short and J 14 bases short, with 15 bases between.

This clonotype was counted between two and nine times. The gene calls are TRBV5-1 and TRBJ2-1, with 8 positions matching TRBD2. CDR1 and CDR2 (germline): SGHRS, YFSETQ. Trimming removed 5 bases from V and 8 bases from J; junction bases left unmatched: 15. There are 16 residues in the CDR3. The CDR3 region is CASRPPSGGGPHEQFF. Here the CDR3 DNA reads TGCGCCAGCAGGCCTCCTTCTGGCGGGGGGCCCCATGAGCAGTTCTTC.

The chain links TRBV7-9 to TRBJ2-4; 7 nucleotides match TRBD1. Trimming took 5 bases from V and 2 from J; bases not matched to a gene: 9. The CDR3 is 16 residues long. Germline values: CDR1 SEHNR, CDR2 FQNEAQ (reference sequence). CDR3 protein: CASSTRTGAPKNIQYF. CDR3 nucleotide sequence: TGTGCCAGCAGCACCCGGACAGGTGCACCCAAAAACATTCAGTACTTC.

For this clonotype: One junction end disagrees with the germline gene, perhaps due to a read error. V usage is TRBV29-1 and J usage is TRBJ2-1, with a weak D call TRBD2 (5 bases). The CDR3 runs to 14 residues. The germline gives CDR1 SQVTM, CDR2 ANQGSEA. This CDR3 reads CSVVPAVSFNEQFF. CDR3 nucleotides: TGCAGCGTTGTTCCAGCGGTCTCCTTCAATGAGCAGTTCTTC.

This clonotype was observed at least ten times. The chain couples TRBV7-9 to TRBJ2-1, with 8 nucleotides matching TRBD2. Germline V gene sequence: CDR1 SEHNR, CDR2 FQNEAQ (reference sequence). J gave up 0 bases and V 6 bases, and 7 bases lay outside the gene matches. The CDR3 has 16 residues. CDR3 residues: CASRSSSGPSYNEQFF. The CDR3 DNA reads as TGTGCCAGCAGGTCATCTAGCGGGCCCTCCTACAATGAGCAGTTCTTC.

This clonotype came up a few times. The CDR3 DNA reads TGTGCCACCAGTGATTTCTCTCCGGGCGAACTTCAAGAGACCCAGTACTTC. Amino acids: CATSDFSPGELQETQYF. The gene calls are TRBV24-1 and TRBJ2-5; D is uncertain. V was pared by 1 base and J by 2 bases, with 16 bases between. This CDR3 is built from 17 residues. Per the germline V gene, CDR1 is KGHDR and CDR2 is SFDVKD.

V and J are TRBV24-1 and TRBJ1-5; possible D gene TRBD1, 6 bases. Looked up from germline, CDR1 is KGHDR and CDR2 is SFDVKD. CDR3 size: 17 residues. V gave up 4 bases and J gave up 6 bases, with 21 bases separating them. DNA for the CDR3: TGTGCCACCAGTGAGGGGGGCGCGGAGTCCGTGGTTCAGCCCCAGCATTTT. Its protein product is CATSEGGAESVVQPQHF.

This clonotype was counted at least ten times. The J gene is TRBJ2-5, the V gene TRBV7-9; 10 bases are a match to TRBD1. The CDR3 totals 16 residues. With V trimmed by 4 bases and J by 4 bases, 9 bases remained unmatched. Germline V CDR1 and CDR2: SEHNR, FQNEAQ (reference sequence). In DNA form, the CDR3 reads TGTGCCAGCAGCTCGGACAGGGGGAGCGTAGGAGAGACCCAGTACTTC. This sequence encodes CASSSDRGSVGETQYF.

The CDR3 DNA sequence: TGTGCCAGCAGCCCGCCGGTGGAGGTCTCCTACAATGAGCAGTTCTTC. This encodes CASSPPVEVSYNEQFF. The rearrangement links TRBV7-9 to TRBJ2-1; maybe TRBD2 (5 bases). Germline loops: CDR1 SEHNR, CDR2 FQNEAQ (reference sequence). V dropped 5 bases and J dropped 0 bases, with 14 bases sitting between them. This CDR3 is built from 16 residues.

This chain links TRBV12-3 or TRBV12-4 with TRBJ2-3; D is uncertain. The CDR3 loop spans 15 amino acids. The V end was cut by 2 bases, the J end by 4 bases, with 13 bases between. The CDR3 coding sequence is TGTGCCAGCAGTTTATTGGCAGGCCACCCAGATACGCAGTATTTT. This translates into CASSLLAGHPDTQYF.

The chain has TRBV4-1 and TRBJ2-7; 10 bases align to TRBD2. Unmatched junction bases numbered 3, after V lost 1 base and J lost 3 bases. The CDR3 is made up of 15 amino acids. The germline V gene encodes CDR1 MGHRA and CDR2 YSYEKL. The CDR3, as DNA: TGCGCCAGCAGCCAAGTACTAGCGGGGCACTACGAGCAGTACTTC. Translating gives CASSQVLAGHYEQYF.

This clonotype was observed many times. The J gene is TRBJ2-1, the V gene TRBV7-9, with D maybe TRBD2 (5 bases). V was pared by 4 bases and J by 8 bases, with 12 bases between. This CDR3 spans 13 amino acids. Per the germline V gene, CDR1 is SEHNR and CDR2 is FQNEAQ (reference sequence). CDR3 loop: CASSSPGSDEQFF. CDR3 nucleotides: TGTGCCAGCAGCTCTCCGGGGAGCGATGAGCAGTTCTTC. Together with reference TRBV7-9 and TRBJ2-1, the CDR3 gives the full variable domain: DTGVSQNPRHKITKRGQNVTFRCDPISEHNRLYWYRQTLGQGPEFLTYFQNEAQLEKSRLLSDRFSAERPKGSFSTLEIQRTEQGDSAMYLCASSSPGSDEQFFGPGTRLTVL.

This clonotype occurred a few times. The V call is TRBV6-5, the J call TRBJ2-1; D possibly corresponds to TRBD1 (6 bases). The CDR3 length is 12 residues. The V gene's germline CDR1 is MNHEY and CDR2 SVGAGI. Between the trimmed V and J ends, which lost 6 bases and 10 bases, there was a span of 13 bases. CDR3 coding DNA: TGTGCCAGCAGGGACAGATCTGACGAGCAGTTCTTC. It encodes CASRDRSDEQFF.

At least ten counts were recorded for this clonotype. J is TRBJ2-1 and V is TRBV29-1; 10 nucleotides line up with TRBD1. From germline, CDR1 is SQVTM and CDR2 ANQGSEA. V shed 4 bases, J shed 3 bases, and the junction held 3 bases outside the gene matches. There are 14 residues in the CDR3. This CDR3 is CSVVGTGVYNEQFF. The CDR3 nucleotides are TGCAGCGTTGTGGGGACAGGGGTCTACAATGAGCAGTTCTTC.

V gene TRBV4-1 combines with J gene TRBJ1-2; D gene uncertain. Germline CDR1 MGHRA, CDR2 YSYEKL. The CDR3 totals 15 residues. Trimming took 0 bases from V and 4 from J, leaving 12 bases between them. CDR3 nucleotides: TGCGCCAGCAGCCAAGAAGGCGAACTCGGCTATGGCTACACCTTC. This gives the protein CASSQEGELGYGYTF.

V and J are TRBV7-9 and TRBJ2-5; D unresolved. The germline gives CDR1 SEHNR, CDR2 FQNEAQ (reference sequence). The V and J ends lost 4 bases and 2 bases respectively, with 14 bases between them. CDR3 length equals 15 residues. The CDR3 DNA is TGTGCCAGCAGCTCCAGTCAATACTTACAAGAGACCCAGTACTTC. It is translated as CASSSSQYLQETQYF.

This clonotype appeared a few times. The chain joins TRBV29-1 to TRBJ1-1; D is undetermined. Germline CDR1 is SQVTM and CDR2 is ANQGSEA. V was trimmed by 0 bases and J by 4 bases, leaving 15 bases between them. The CDR3 is 15 residues long. In DNA, the CDR3 is TGCAGCGTTGAAGATCGCAAAGTTTCTACCACTGAAGCTTTCTTT. It codes for CSVEDRKVSTTEAFF.